The T cell receptor beta chain under discussion was sequenced for a study of cytomegalovirus exposure and HLA in healthy donors. Study-wide points: The analysis excluded some indistinguishable V segments, including TRBV6-2 and TRBV6-3. It was only CMV serostatus that was available as immune exposure information. Among TCR beta chains, those listed as cytomegalovirus-associated numbered about 160.

PCR amplification relied on 60 Vbeta primers (plus 13 Jbeta primers). TCRdb's copy holds only in-frame clones and misses some; the assay was immunoSEQ multiplex PCR. The table lists over 80,000 clones, about three quarters of them singletons. Note on this clone: As yet, its antigen is unknown.

V was clipped by 0 bases and J by 4 bases, with 9 bases between them. CDR3 length equals 14 residues. From germline, CDR1 is LGHNA and CDR2 YSLEER. The sequencing input was PBMCs. This TCR was sampled from a female donor in good health and CMV-seronegative. This rearrangement joins TRBV4-3 to TRBJ1-2; no clear D gene. Written as DNA, the CDR3 is TGCGCCAGCAGCCAAGAATGGGCGGGCTATGGCTACACCTTC. Protein product: CASSQEWAGYGYTF.